Below are 10 T cell receptor beta chains sequenced from a single sample in a study of blood T cell repertoires in COVID-19. Here immunoSEQ multiplex PCR was the method, and the copy in TCRdb shows in-frame clones only, minus some. The sample includes tens of thousands of clones, 89% of them seen just once. The specimen was peripheral blood. The receptors here all came from a human donor in a cohort sampled during active COVID-19.

This CDR3 reads CASSNQGFEAFF. CDR3 in DNA: TGTGCCAGTAGTAACCAGGGGTTTGAAGCTTTCTTT. The V and J genes are TRBV19 and TRBJ1-1; D possibly corresponds to TRBD1 (6 bases). The ends were cut back, 4 bases at V and 7 bases at J, with 10 bases in the middle. Per the germline V gene, CDR1 is LNHDA and CDR2 is SQIVND (reference sequence). The CDR3 sequence is 12 residues long.

This clone was seen a handful of times. The V call is TRBV12-5, the J call TRBJ1-5, with TRBD1 matching over 7 bases. Per germline, CDR1 LGHNT and CDR2 FRNRAP. V lost 7 bases and J lost 0; bases outside the gene matches: 9. The length of the CDR3 is 16 residues. Here the CDR3 reads CASVPGTASSNQPQHF. The CDR3 coding sequence is TGTGCTAGTGTACCCGGGACAGCGAGTAGCAATCAGCCCCAGCATTTT.

This chain connects TRBV18 to TRBJ2-7; TRBD1 aligns across 7 bases. With V trimmed by 2 bases and J by 1 base, 5 bases remained unmatched. CDR1 is KGHSH and CDR2 is LQKENI in the germline V gene. The CDR3 covers 15 residues. The CDR3 DNA is TGTGCCAGCTCACCAAAGACAGGGCGATCCTACGAGCAGTACTTC. Its protein product is CASSPKTGRSYEQYF.

This clone showed up just once. This sequence joins TRBV29-1 and TRBJ2-7; D is perhaps TRBD2 (5 bases). Trimming removed 0 bases from V and 0 bases from J, with 12 bases in between. The CDR3 runs to 15 residues. The germline CDR1 and CDR2 sequences are SQVTM and ANQGSEA. CDR3 sequence reads: CSVEDPKGSSYEQYF. DNA of the CDR3: TGCAGCGTTGAAGATCCCAAAGGGAGCTCCTACGAGCAGTACTTC.

The chain joins TRBV6-2 or TRBV6-3 to TRBJ2-7; perhaps TRBD2 as D (6 bases). The CDR3 is made up of 14 amino acids. The V end was cut by 0 bases, the J end by 5 bases, with 11 bases between. Germline V gene lookup returns CDR1 MNHEY and CDR2 SVGEGT. CDR3 sequence (DNA): TGTGCCAGCAGTTACTCCTCTAGCGCTAACGAGCAGTACTTC. Protein product: CASSYSSSANEQYF.

This chain links TRBV4-3 with TRBJ1-2, with 12 bases identical to TRBD1. The CDR3 length is 18 residues. V shed 2 bases, J shed 0 bases, and the junction held 7 bases outside the gene matches. The germline CDR1 and CDR2 sequences are LGHNA and YSLEER. The CDR3 sequence is CASSQTPGQGASNYGYTF. CDR3 sequence (DNA): TGCGCCAGCAGCCAAACTCCGGGACAGGGGGCTTCTAACTATGGCTACACCTTC.

V gene TRBV7-9 combines with J gene TRBJ1-2; 7 bases are a match to TRBD1. This CDR3 region has 17 residues. The germline gives CDR1 SEHNR, CDR2 FQNEAQ (reference sequence). V lost 1 base, J lost 3 bases, and 11 bases stayed unmatched. CDR3 in amino acids: CASSLGSGGQTDYGYTF. The CDR3 coding sequence is TGTGCCAGCAGCTTAGGATCTGGGGGACAGACTGACTATGGCTACACCTTC.

The chain has TRBV6-4 and TRBJ1-2, with D perhaps TRBD1 (5 bases). The CDR3 consists of 15 residues. V gave up 4 bases and J gave up 4 bases, with 16 bases separating them. CDR1 and CDR2 from the germline V gene are MRHNA and SNTAGT. CDR3 DNA: TGTGCCAGCAGTGTGGACCCAACAGGAAGCTATGGCTACACCTTC. Its translation: CASSVDPTGSYGYTF.

In this sample, this clone turned up a few times. The chain uses TRBV29-1 and TRBJ1-1; D may be TRBD1 (5 bases). V was clipped by 1 base and J by 4 bases, with 10 bases between them. The CDR3 runs 13 residues. CDR1 is SQVTM and CDR2 is ANQGSEA in the germline V gene. The CDR3 region has the DNA TGCAGCGTTGAAGGGGGCTTGGGCACTGAAGCTTTCTTT. It is translated as CSVEGGLGTEAFF.

The chain employs TRBV11-2 and TRBJ1-1; perhaps TRBD1 as D (6 bases). The CDR3 totals 13 residues. CDR1 SGHAT and CDR2 FQNNGV come from the germline V gene. The V and J ends lost 4 bases and 4 bases respectively, with 10 bases between them. The CDR3: CASSSTRGTEAFF. The CDR3 DNA follows: TGTGCCAGCAGCTCAACCAGGGGCACTGAAGCTTTCTTT. Looking up the rest from reference TRBV11-2 and TRBJ1-1 gives the full variable domain: EAGVAQSPRYKIIEKRQSVAFWCNPISGHATLYWYQQILGQGPKLLIQFQNNGVVDDSQLPKDRFSAERLKGVDSTLKIQPAKLEDSAVYLCASSSTRGTEAFFGQGTRLTVV.